Sequencing of this T cell receptor (beta chain) was carried out in a study of T cell responses to AZD1222 COVID-19 vaccine. General study points: Spike-specific TCRs gained breadth and depth after people received two AZD1222 doses. White British ancestry dominated among donors, who included more females, and clonal diversity was possibly underestimated. Seropositivity was recorded at baseline in only 5 or 6 AZD1222 recipients. Targeting of unmutated variant regions was reportedly seen in nearly half of spike-specific TCRs.

As to this clone: Its antigen is unknown.

Assay: immunoSEQ multiplex PCR; the TCRdb copy retains only in-frame clones and omits some. The data contain some 110,000 clones, roughly 91% of them singletons. The V end lost 5 bases, the J end lost 5 bases, and 17 bases lay between the germline ends. The CDR3 sequence is 15 residues long. CDR1 is SGHTA, CDR2 FQGTGA, per germline. The specimen comprised peripheral blood, sampled 28 days after the second AZD1222 dose. This sequence was found in an adult who received the AZD1222 COVID-19 vaccine. The chain has TRBV7-3 and TRBJ2-3; D is possibly TRBD1 or TRBD2 (7 bases each). The CDR3 spells CASSPSGRGGDTQYF. The CDR3 nucleotides are TGTGCCAGCAGCCCCTCGGGCAGGGGGGGAGATACGCAGTATTTT.